This record concerns one T cell receptor (beta chain) sequence. What it binds is not known. The CDR3 is made up of 16 amino acids. CDR1 and CDR2 (germline): MGHRA, YSYEKL. V was pared by 4 bases and J by 0 bases, with 13 bases between. TCRdb recomputed calls from the RT-PCR reads with MiXCR, one row per CDR3 protein. The data contain around 790,000 distinct CDR3 sequences, 21% of them singletons. The data were taken from a study of response to subunit inactivated influenza vaccine. Notes on the study in general: There was a suggestion from the authors that each seasonal influenza vaccination recruits few new T cells.

The specimen comprised PBMCs from blood, sampled roughly 5 days after vaccination. The source is a man in his fifties who received an inactivated influenza vaccine. V gene TRBV4-1 combines with J gene TRBJ2-1, with D perhaps TRBD1 (5 bases). Here the CDR3 reads CASSPFGDSSYNEQFF. The DNA for the CDR3 is TGCGCCAGCAGCCCCTTCGGAGACAGCTCCTACAATGAGCAGTTCTTC.